These 4 T cell receptor beta chains were all obtained from the same sample, sequenced in a study of identical twins. Each CDR3 protein gets one entry after TCRdb re-called the 5' RACE reads with MiXCR. The sample lists fewer than 250,000 distinct CDR3 sequences; around a tenth were seen once. Sequencing was performed on memory (CD45RO+) T cells sorted from blood. The receptor set was obtained from a woman aged 18-29 years in good health.

This clonotype has a count of ten or more. The chain joins TRBV30 to TRBJ2-7; TRBD1 matches 9 bases. V trimming: 6 bases; J trimming: 3 bases; junction bases outside the gene matches: 3. Germline V gene lookup returns CDR1 GTSNPN and CDR2 SVGIG (reference sequence). There are 12 residues in the CDR3. The CDR3: CACRDRVYEQYF. CDR3 in DNA: TGTGCCTGCCGGGACAGGGTCTACGAGCAGTACTTC.

The rearrangement joins TRBV29-1 to TRBJ2-5, with D hard to call. The V gene's germline CDR1 is SQVTM and CDR2 ANQGSEA. The CDR3 totals 12 residues. V lost 3 bases, J lost 5 bases, and 10 bases lay in between. The CDR3 region has the DNA TGCAGCGTTGATAGGGCGCGGGAGACCCAGTACTTC. Translating gives CSVDRARETQYF.

This clonotype occurred a few times. The J gene is TRBJ1-2, the V gene TRBV12-3 or TRBV12-4; TRBD1 matches 8 bases. CDR3 size: 14 residues. Losses at the gene ends were 6 bases for V and 8 bases for J; bases not matched to a gene: 11. The CDR3 DNA reads as TGTGCCAGCAGCCGGGACAGGAAACTGCCCGGCTACACCTTC. It specifies CASSRDRKLPGYTF.

This clonotype was seen a handful of times. The rearrangement links TRBV14 to TRBJ1-5; a weak D match, TRBD1 (5 bases). Germline V gene lookup returns CDR1 SGHDN and CDR2 FVKESK. The CDR3 has 13 residues. DNA of the CDR3: TGTGATAGGGCGGGGGTTAGCAATCAGCCCCAGCATTTT. It translates to CDRAGVSNQPQHF.